These 29 T cell receptor beta chains were all obtained from the same sample, sequenced in a study of graft-versus-host responses after intestinal transplantation. Assay: immunoSEQ multiplex PCR; the TCRdb copy retains only in-frame clones and omits some. The sample contains about 22,000 clones, 55% to 60% of which appear only once. The sequencing used alloreactive CD4+ T cells from a mixed lymphocyte reaction culture, collected before intestinal transplant. Subset of the sample: CFSE-low proliferating T cells sorted from approximately 6-day pre-transplant mixed lymphocyte reaction (GvH or HvG direction). The receptors were sampled from a human patient who received an intestinal transplant.

The chain recombines TRBV20-1 with TRBJ2-7; D unresolved. The CDR3 spans 11 residues. CDR1 DFQATT and CDR2 SNEGSKA come from the germline V gene (reference sequence). V lost 1 base to trimming and J lost 3 bases, with 4 bases between them. The CDR3 DNA reads TGCAGTGCTAGAGTTAGCTACGAGCAGTACTTC. Its translation is CSARVSYEQYF.

A few counts support this clone. The chain carries TRBV6-5 and TRBJ2-1; 14 nucleotides align to TRBD2. Per the germline V gene, CDR1 is MNHEY and CDR2 is SVGAGI. CDR3 length: 15 amino acids. V gave up 6 bases and J gave up 10 bases; unmatched junction bases: 8. This CDR3 reads CASSMTSGRASEQFF. CDR3 sequence (DNA): TGTGCCAGCAGCATGACTAGCGGGAGGGCAAGCGAGCAGTTCTTC.

This chain uses TRBV7-9 with TRBJ1-1, with a tentative D call TRBD1 (5 bases). Germline CDR1 and CDR2: SEHNR and FQNEAQ (reference sequence). The CDR3 covers 13 residues. The V end lost 8 bases, the J end lost 5 bases, and 15 bases lay between the germline ends. The CDR3 DNA reads as TGTGCCAGCGGGAATCGCGGGGCAACTGAAGCTTTCTTT. This codes for CASGNRGATEAFF.

The chain links TRBV7-2 to TRBJ1-1, with D unclear. Germline-derived CDR1 and CDR2 are SGHTA and FQGNSA. Trimming left V 1 base short and J 8 bases short, with 8 bases between. This CDR3 has 12 amino acids. The CDR3 spells CASSLGRIEAFF. The CDR3 DNA reads as TGTGCCAGCAGCTTAGGGCGGATAGAAGCTTTCTTT.

The V and J genes are TRBV28 and TRBJ1-2; D might be TRBD1 (5 bases). Trimming took 5 bases from V and 7 from J, leaving 14 bases between them. The CDR3 covers 13 residues. The germline CDR1 and CDR2 sequences are MDHEN and SYDVKM. The DNA of the CDR3 is TGTGCCAGCAGTGCCCCAGGGTTGGCTGGCTACACCTTC. It translates to CASSAPGLAGYTF.

V usage is TRBV6-1 and J usage is TRBJ1-3; 7 nucleotides match TRBD1. J was trimmed by 0 bases and V by 8 bases; bases with no gene match: 1. The CDR3 has 13 amino acids. Looked up from germline, CDR1 is MNHNS and CDR2 is SASEGT. The CDR3 DNA reads as TGTGCCAGCCGGGACAGCTCTGGAAACACCATATATTTT. It is translated as CASRDSSGNTIYF.

V gene TRBV6-6 combines with J gene TRBJ2-3; the match to TRBD2 covers 16 bases. The CDR3 runs 13 residues. Germline CDR1 reads MNHNY; CDR2 reads SVGAGI (reference sequence). The V segment lost 8 bases and the J segment 10 bases; nucleotides outside the gene matches: 3. The CDR3 coding sequence is TGTGCCAGCGAGGGACTAGCGGGAGGGGCGCAGTATTTT. This sequence encodes CASEGLAGGAQYF.

As DNA, the CDR3 is TGTGCCAGCAGCTTAGACGGGGCTGAAGCTTTCTTT. Translation: CASSLDGAEAFF. The chain uses TRBV7-9 and TRBJ1-1; D gene uncertain. Trimming removed 1 base at V and 6 bases at J, with 6 bases between. Per the germline V gene, CDR1 is SEHNR and CDR2 is FQNEAQ (reference sequence). The CDR3 is 12 residues long.

The rearrangement joins TRBV29-1 to TRBJ1-1; tentative D call: TRBD1 (6 bases). The CDR3 consists of 14 residues. V lost 6 bases and J 0 bases, leaving 14 bases between the germline ends. Germline CDR1 reads SQVTM; CDR2 reads ANQGSEA. CDR3 in amino acids: CSVGGTYMNTEAFF. CDR3 coding DNA: TGCAGCGTGGGGGGGACATACATGAACACTGAAGCTTTCTTT. Complete variable domain (other parts from reference TRBV29-1 and TRBJ1-1): SAVISQKPSRDICQRGTSLTIQCQVDSQVTMMFWYRQQPGQSLTLIATANQGSEATYESGFVIDKFPISRPNLTFSTLTVSNMSPEDSSIYLCSVGGTYMNTEAFFGQGTRLTVV.

Written as DNA, the CDR3 is TGTGCCAGCAGTGACCGCAGGGGAACCTACGAGCAGTACTTC. It yields the protein CASSDRRGTYEQYF. The chain links TRBV6-1 to TRBJ2-7; tentative D call: TRBD1 (6 bases). V lost 3 bases and J 2 bases, leaving 11 bases between the germline ends. Per germline, CDR1 MNHNS and CDR2 SASEGT. This CDR3 spans 14 amino acids.

The CDR3 region has the DNA TGTGCCAGCAGCTTTCTAGCGGGGGGCTACGAGCAGTACTTC. Its protein product is CASSFLAGGYEQYF. V usage is TRBV5-6 and J usage is TRBJ2-7, with 11 bases that match TRBD2. Unmatched junction bases numbered 1, after V lost 2 bases and J lost 3 bases. Germline V gives CDR1 SGHDT, CDR2 YYEEEE. The CDR3 has 14 residues.

The V and J genes are TRBV9 and TRBJ2-4; 8 positions match TRBD2. This CDR3 spans 17 amino acids. V trimming: 0 bases; J trimming: 9 bases; junction bases outside the gene matches: 14. The germline CDR1 and CDR2 sequences are SGDLS and YYNGEE. The CDR3 region has the DNA TGTGCCAGCAGCGTAGACGGCGGGGGGCTAATTGGTAGCATTCAGTACTTC. The encoded protein is CASSVDGGGLIGSIQYF.

The chain is built from TRBV7-2 and TRBJ1-2; perhaps TRBD1 as D (6 bases). Deletions cut 2 bases from V and 6 bases from J, with 13 bases between. Germline CDR1 SGHTA, CDR2 FQGNSA. This CDR3 has 14 amino acids. The CDR3 is CASSLFARDNGYTF. The CDR3 nucleotides read TGTGCCAGCAGCTTATTCGCCAGGGACAATGGCTACACCTTC.

The chain couples TRBV28 to TRBJ2-3; D may be TRBD2 (6 bases). This CDR3 has 12 residues. V lost 4 bases and J lost 5, with 7 bases in between. Germline V CDR1 and CDR2: MDHEN, SYDVKM. Here the CDR3 DNA reads TGTGCCAGCAGTTGGGGGGTAGATACGCAGTATTTT. Amino acids: CASSWGVDTQYF. Complete variable domain (other parts from reference TRBV28 and TRBJ2-3): DVKVTQSSRYLVKRTGEKVFLECVQDMDHENMFWYRQDPGLGLRLIYFSYDVKMKEKGDIPEGYSVSREKKERFSLILESASTNQTSMYLCASSWGVDTQYFGPGTRLTVL.

The CDR3: CASRYPGQGPYEQYF. CDR3 sequence (DNA): TGCGCCAGCAGGTACCCGGGACAGGGACCCTACGAGCAGTACTTC. This chain uses TRBV4-1 with TRBJ2-7; 9 nucleotides align to TRBD1. The CDR3 spans 15 residues. Trimming cost V 6 bases and J 2 bases; bases outside gene matches: 8. Germline V gene lookup returns CDR1 MGHRA and CDR2 YSYEKL.

In this sample, this clone turned up a few times. J is TRBJ2-1 and V is TRBV5-1; the match to TRBD2 covers 9 bases. Germline-derived CDR1 and CDR2 are SGHRS and YFSETQ. The CDR3 consists of 17 residues. The V segment lost 0 bases and the J segment 4 bases; nucleotides outside the gene matches: 8. The CDR3 loop reads CASSLGPRLAAYNEQFF. CDR3 nucleotide sequence: TGCGCCAGCAGCTTGGGCCCTAGACTAGCGGCATACAATGAGCAGTTCTTC. Combining the CDR3 with reference TRBV5-1 and TRBJ2-1 gives the whole variable domain KAGVTQTPRYLIKTRGQQVTLSCSPISGHRSVSWYQQTPGQGLQFLFEYFSETQRNKGNFPGRFSGRQFSNSRSEMNVSTLELGDSALYLCASSLGPRLAAYNEQFFGPGTRLTVL.

The V and J genes are TRBV7-2 and TRBJ1-2; the D gene is possibly TRBD1 (6 bases). V was trimmed by 5 bases and J by 4 bases, leaving 11 bases between them. Germline CDR1 and CDR2: SGHTA and FQGNSA. The CDR3 has 13 residues. The CDR3 sequence is CASSPGQSYGYTF. As DNA, the CDR3 is TGTGCCAGCAGCCCTGGACAGTCCTATGGCTACACCTTC.

Only a few counts were recorded for this clone. The chain recombines TRBV29-1 with TRBJ1-2, with TRBD1 matching 7 bases. The germline V gene has CDR1 SQVTM and CDR2 ANQGSEA. The CDR3 is 12 residues long. The trim removed 4 bases at V and 5 bases at J, leaving 4 bases unmatched. The CDR3 nucleotides are TGCAGCGTTGGACAGGGTACTTATGGCTACACCTTC. Protein sequence: CSVGQGTYGYTF.

The chain employs TRBV29-1 and TRBJ1-2; no clear D gene. V was clipped by 5 bases and J by 8 bases, with 12 bases between them. The CDR3 has 11 amino acids. Germline CDR1 is SQVTM and CDR2 is ANQGSEA. The CDR3 region is CSVQGVRGYTF. CDR3 DNA: TGCAGCGTTCAAGGTGTGCGAGGCTACACCTTC.

The sample holds one count of this clone. V usage is TRBV14 and J usage is TRBJ1-1; D unclear. This CDR3 has 13 amino acids. Germline V lookup: CDR1 SGHDN, CDR2 FVKESK. Trimming shortened V by 2 bases and J by 4 bases, and 8 bases separated the two germline ends. CDR3 residues: CASSQLAGTEAFF. CDR3 bases: TGTGCCAGCAGCCAACTGGCAGGCACTGAAGCTTTCTTT.

A single count supports this clone. A junction boundary mismatches the germline segment, possibly from a read error. V usage is TRBV4-1 and J usage is TRBJ1-5, with D maybe TRBD1 (6 bases). The germline V gene has CDR1 MGHRA and CDR2 YSYEKL. This CDR3 spans 13 amino acids. Here the CDR3 reads CASSQDTTGRVFF. The CDR3 DNA reads as TGCGCCAGCAGCCAGGACACAACAGGGCGAGTTTTTTTT.

The CDR3 loop reads CASSPFEESGNTIYF. DNA of the CDR3: TGTGCCAGCTCACCTTTCGAGGAGTCGGGAAACACCATATATTTT. The chain has TRBV18 and TRBJ1-3, with D hard to call. The CDR3 has 15 residues. CDR1 and CDR2 (germline): KGHSH, LQKENI. The V and J ends lost 3 bases and 4 bases respectively, with 13 bases between them.

This clone was seen only a few times. V and J are TRBV30 and TRBJ1-5; D gene unclear. Germline V lookup: CDR1 GTSNPN, CDR2 SVGIG (reference sequence). With 0 bases removed from V and 5 bases from J, the gap between germline ends came to 11 bases. This CDR3 has 14 amino acids. The CDR3: CAWSVRVADQPQHF. The CDR3 nucleotides read TGTGCCTGGAGTGTAAGAGTGGCGGATCAGCCCCAGCATTTT.

This chain uses TRBV30 with TRBJ1-1, with unresolved D. The length of the CDR3 is 13 residues. The germline V and J ends were trimmed by 2 bases and 10 bases, with 17 bases remaining between them. Germline V lookup: CDR1 GTSNPN, CDR2 SVGIG (reference sequence). CDR3 nucleotide sequence: TGTGCCTGGAGTCGGGAAGACCAAAACTTAGCTTTCTTT. It translates to CAWSREDQNLAFF.

The V gene is TRBV30, the J gene TRBJ2-3, with D tentatively TRBD2 (6 bases). The CDR3 consists of 12 residues. Trimming stripped 4 bases from V and 1 base from J, with 6 bases between. Germline V gene data show CDR1 as GTSNPN and CDR2 as SVGIG (reference sequence). The CDR3 DNA sequence: TGTGCCTGGACTAGCGGCACAGATACGCAGTATTTT. Translating it yields CAWTSGTDTQYF. Together with reference TRBV30 and TRBJ2-3, the CDR3 gives the full variable domain: SQTIHQWPATLVQPVGSPLSLECTVEGTSNPNLYWYRQAAGRGLQLLFYSVGIGQISSEVPQNLSASRPQDRQFILSSKKLLLSDSGFYLCAWTSGTDTQYFGPGTRLTVL.

V is TRBV7-2 and J is TRBJ1-1; TRBD1 might be the D (6 bases). CDR1 is SGHTA and CDR2 is FQGNSA in the germline V gene. The CDR3 sequence is 16 residues long. V lost 2 bases and J lost 5, with 18 bases in between. This chain's CDR3 is CASSLNGRGFWTEAFF. In nucleotides, the CDR3 is TGTGCCAGCAGCTTAAACGGCAGGGGATTTTGGACTGAAGCTTTCTTT.

CDR3 region: CASSTPGLAVYNEQFF. The CDR3 DNA reads TGCGCCAGCAGCACACCGGGACTAGCGGTATACAATGAGCAGTTCTTC. The chain couples TRBV5-1 to TRBJ2-1; 11 bases map to TRBD2. Germline values: CDR1 SGHRS, CDR2 YFSETQ. The CDR3 is 16 residues long. The ends lost 4 bases at V and 4 bases at J; junction bases unmatched: 7.

The chain has TRBV30 and TRBJ1-2, with 7 bases that match TRBD1. Germline loops: CDR1 GTSNPN, CDR2 SVGIG (reference sequence). The CDR3 extends over 14 amino acids. Unmatched junction bases numbered 10, after V lost 2 bases and J lost 7 bases. CDR3 protein: CAWSIIGTGVGYTF. The CDR3 nucleotides read TGTGCCTGGAGTATAATCGGCACAGGGGTTGGCTACACCTTC.

This clone was observed a few times. The chain is built from TRBV2 and TRBJ1-5, with D perhaps matching TRBD1 (5 bases). Germline CDR1 is SNHLY and CDR2 is FYNNEI. The CDR3 extends over 14 amino acids. Trimming took 0 bases from V and 7 from J, leaving 10 bases between them. Here the CDR3 reads CASSEARGSQPQHF. CDR3 nucleotide sequence: TGTGCCAGCAGTGAAGCTAGGGGAAGCCAGCCCCAGCATTTT.